This T cell receptor beta chain comes out of a study of blood T cells in healthy people across ages. Overall study results and limits: The study regarded diversity estimates from one million T cells as underestimates. Naive T cell percentage strongly correlated with TCR beta diversity.

It was with a sample-barcoded 5' primer and a J-beta primer mix that a second PCR of about 6 to 12 cycles was run. TCRdb reprocessed the 5' RACE reads via MiXCR and lists one record per CDR3 protein. Among 1.5 million to 2 million distinct CDR3 sequences listed, about two fifths were seen once. This clonotype was seen a handful of times. Its antigen is currently unknown. A much larger clone differs from this one at a single base, so this may be a read error. The CDR3 sequence is 16 residues long. Trimming removed 0 bases at V and 0 bases at J, with 6 bases between. Germline values: CDR1 ENHRY, CDR2 SYGVKD.

Material: blood. The clonotype comes from a human donor in good health. The chain carries TRBV10-3 and TRBJ2-6; TRBD2 might be the D (5 bases). The DNA for the CDR3 is TGTGCCATCAGTGAGTCCGGGGACTCTGGGGCCAACGTCCTGACTTTC. The encoded protein is CAISESGDSGANVLTF.